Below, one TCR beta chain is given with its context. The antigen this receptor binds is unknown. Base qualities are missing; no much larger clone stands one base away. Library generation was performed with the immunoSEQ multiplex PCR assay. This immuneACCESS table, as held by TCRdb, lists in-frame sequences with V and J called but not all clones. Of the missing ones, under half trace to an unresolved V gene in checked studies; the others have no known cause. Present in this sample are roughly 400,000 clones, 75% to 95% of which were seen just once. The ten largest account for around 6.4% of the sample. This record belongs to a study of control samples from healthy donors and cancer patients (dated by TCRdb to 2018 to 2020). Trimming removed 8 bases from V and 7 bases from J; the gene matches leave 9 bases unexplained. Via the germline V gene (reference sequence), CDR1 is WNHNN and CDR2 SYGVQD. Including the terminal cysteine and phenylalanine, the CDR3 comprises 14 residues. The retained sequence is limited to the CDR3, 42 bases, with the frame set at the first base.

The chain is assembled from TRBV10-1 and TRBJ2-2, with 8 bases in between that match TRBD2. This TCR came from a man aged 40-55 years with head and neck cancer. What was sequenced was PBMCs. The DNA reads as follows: TGCGCCAGCGCGGGGGGAGGGCCCGTCGGGGAGCTGTTTTTT. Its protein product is CASAGGGPVGELFF.